Listed here is a single T cell receptor (beta chain). V shed 2 bases and J 7 bases; nucleotides not matched to a gene: 2. The germline V gene has CDR1 PRHDT and CDR2 FYEKMQ (reference sequence). The CDR3 is made up of 14 amino acids. Sequenced by immunoSEQ multiplex PCR; TCRdb stores in-frame clones only, minus some. Altogether roughly 350,000 clones are present, approximately 81% being singletons, with the ten largest covering approximately 3.6%. The data were taken from a study of blood T cell repertoires in COVID-19. Study overall: The United States, Italy and Spain supplied acute and convalescent COVID-19 samples.

The receptor comes from a woman under 30 with acute or convalescent COVID-19. The sequencing input was peripheral blood. The gene calls are TRBV13 and TRBJ1-6; 7 bases align to TRBD1. The chain's CDR3 is CASSLRQGNSPLHF. CDR3 nucleotides: TGTGCCAGCAGCTTACGACAGGGAAATTCACCCCTCCACTTT.